These T cell receptor beta chains were read from a single sample in a study of blood T cells in healthy people across ages. TCRdb re-called the 5' RACE reads with MiXCR, one entry per CDR3 protein. In the table there are 790,000 or so distinct CDR3 sequences, more than 35% of which are singletons. Sample: blood. The source is a man of 80 years or more in good health. The CDR3 runs from the conserved cysteine through the conserved F or W. The D gene is left open where the match is weak. Only part of the rows carry a size: once, few, many, or a class if the clone is expanded.

d_gene,abundance,j_gene,v_gene,CDR3nt,CDR3aa
.,.,TRBJ2-2,TRBV20-1,TGCAGTGCCTGGGGACCTACTAACACCGGGGAGCTGTTTTTT,CSAWGPTNTGELFF
.,.,TRBJ1-1,TRBV28,TGTGCCAGCACTAGAGGACCCCCCAGGGCTGAAGCTTTCTTT,CASTRGPPRAEAFF
.,.,TRBJ1-4,TRBV7-2,TGTGCCAGCAGCTCGGACGCCCGGGGCGAAAAACTGTTTTTT,CASSSDARGEKLFF
.,.,TRBJ1-6,TRBV7-2,TGTGCCAGCAGCTTAGACTCAGGCCTAAATTCACCCCTCCACTTT,CASSLDSGLNSPLHF
.,.,TRBJ2-1,TRBV21-1,TGTGCCAACAGCAAAGGGCCCGGCCCAAACAATGAGCAGTTCTTC,CANSKGPGPNNEQFF
.,few,TRBJ1-2,TRBV6-2/TRBV6-3,TGTGCCAGCAGTCCTCCCGACTCGGTCAACTATGGCTACACCTTC,CASSPPDSVNYGYTF
TRBD2,.,TRBJ2-3,TRBV20-1,TGCAGTGCTGGGAAAGGACTAGCGGGGACGCAGTATTTT,CSAGKGLAGTQYF
TRBD1,few,TRBJ2-3,TRBV19,TGTGCCAGTAGCCCGAGGGACAGGGCTTTAACAGATACGCAGTATTTT,CASSPRDRALTDTQYF
TRBD1,few,TRBJ2-2,TRBV12-3/TRBV12-4,TGTGCCAGCAGCTCGGGACAGGGCATCACCGGGGAGCTGTTTTTT,CASSSGQGITGELFF
TRBD2,.,TRBJ2-1,TRBV27,TGTGCCAGCAGTTTCCGAACTAGCGGAGGCTACAATGAGCAGTTCTTC,CASSFRTSGGYNEQFF
TRBD1,many,TRBJ2-5,TRBV27,TGTGCCAGCAGTTTGACAGGGAAAGAGACCCAGTACTTC,CASSLTGKETQYF
TRBD1,.,TRBJ1-5,TRBV18,TGTGCCAGCTCACCGGAGACAGGGAGCAATCAGCCCCAGCATTTT,CASSPETGSNQPQHF
.,.,TRBJ2-5,TRBV3-1,TGTGCCAGCAGCCAAGATGCCACAGGGTATGGGACCCAGTACTTC,CASSQDATGYGTQYF
TRBD2,.,TRBJ2-1,TRBV7-9,TGTGCCAGCAGCCAACTAGCGGGAGTAAATAATGAGCAGTTCTTC,CASSQLAGVNNEQFF
TRBD1,.,TRBJ1-5,TRBV16,TGTGCCAGCAGCCATTCCGGGACAGGGTATCAGCCCCAGCATTTT,CASSHSGTGYQPQHF
TRBD2,.,TRBJ2-7,TRBV29-1,TGCAGCGTTGAGACCCCGACTAGCGGGATCATAAGGGAGCAGTACTTC,CSVETPTSGIIREQYF
TRBD1,.,TRBJ2-3,TRBV15,TGTGCCACCAGCAGAGGGGACAGGGGCACAGATACGCAGTATTTT,CATSRGDRGTDTQYF
.,.,TRBJ2-1,TRBV6-5,TGTGCCAGCAGTTACTCAAGGGGGGAGGGCCGAATTGAGCAGTTCTTC,CASSYSRGEGRIEQFF
.,.,TRBJ2-7,TRBV28,TGTGCCAGCAGTTACCCGACTAGGGATTACGAGCAGTACTTC,CASSYPTRDYEQYF
TRBD1,once,TRBJ2-7,TRBV28,TGTGCCAGCGATACAGGGGGCGACGCGCAGTACTTC,CASDTGGDAQYF
TRBD2,.,TRBJ2-1,TRBV5-6,TGTGCCAGCAGCCCACGGGGGGTGAACAATGAGCAGTTCTTC,CASSPRGVNNEQFF
.,.,TRBJ2-7,TRBV7-2,TGTGCCAGCAGCTTCTCGGGCGTCCGTGAGCAGTACTTC,CASSFSGVREQYF
.,once,TRBJ1-2,TRBV5-1,TGCGCCAGGATCGTAAAAAAGGGACTTAATTATGGCTACACCTTC,CARIVKKGLNYGYTF
TRBD2,few,TRBJ2-1,TRBV7-7,TGTGCTAGCAGCCCACTAGAGGCGGGAGGCTACAATGAGCAGTTCTTC,CASSPLEAGGYNEQFF
.,few,TRBJ2-7,TRBV7-2,TGTGCCAGCAGCCCCGTTACCTACGAGCAGTACTTC,CASSPVTYEQYF
.,.,TRBJ2-4,TRBV7-2,TGTGCCAGCAGCTTAGACCCCGTTGCGGGTAGTTTAAACATTCAGTACTTC,CASSLDPVAGSLNIQYF